The 9 T cell receptor beta chains below were found in one sample sequenced in a study of blood T cell repertoires in COVID-19. Assay: immunoSEQ multiplex PCR; the TCRdb copy retains only in-frame clones and omits some. The table lists 300,000 to 350,000 clones, approximately 89% of them singletons. The sequenced sample consisted of PBMCs or T cells enriched from blood (not recorded which). These receptors all come from a woman in her thirties who had recovered from COVID-19.

V and J are TRBV30 and TRBJ1-4; D is undetermined. Per germline, CDR1 GTSNPN and CDR2 SVGIG (reference sequence). The CDR3 runs 15 residues. Trimming pared 0 bases from V and 4 bases from J, leaving 12 bases between. The CDR3 region is CAWSVWREFNEKLFF. The DNA of the CDR3 is TGTGCCTGGAGTGTGTGGAGGGAGTTTAATGAAAAACTGTTTTTT.

The chain carries TRBV10-3 and TRBJ2-1, with a tentative D call TRBD1 (6 bases). Deletions cut 0 bases from V and 5 bases from J, with 11 bases between. The CDR3 contains 15 residues. Per the germline V gene, CDR1 is ENHRY and CDR2 is SYGVKD. CDR3 residues: CAISESTQGNNEQFF. The CDR3 DNA is TGTGCCATCAGTGAGTCAACACAGGGAAACAATGAGCAGTTCTTC.

The rearrangement uses TRBV3-1 (or the pseudogene TRBV3-2) and TRBJ1-5; D is possibly TRBD1 (5 bases). CDR3 length equals 17 residues. Germline CDR1 reads LGHDT; CDR2 reads YNNKEL (reference sequence). V gave up 2 bases and J gave up 2 bases, with 16 bases separating them. CDR3 sequence: CASSQSAGRVGNQPQHF. CDR3 sequence (DNA): TGTGCCAGCAGCCAATCGGCAGGGCGAGTGGGCAATCAGCCCCAGCATTTT.

This sequence joins TRBV7-9 and TRBJ2-1; D is uncertain. Trimming removed 3 bases at V and 0 bases at J, with 15 bases between. Germline loops: CDR1 SEHNR, CDR2 FQNEAQ (reference sequence). The CDR3 runs 17 residues. The CDR3 nucleotides read TGTGCCAGCAGCTTCGCACTAAAATTGGGCTCCTACAATGAGCAGTTCTTC. The encoded protein is CASSFALKLGSYNEQFF.

This rearrangement joins TRBV6-5 to TRBJ1-2, with 10 bases identical to TRBD1. V shed 6 bases, J shed 3 bases, and the junction held 7 bases outside the gene matches. CDR1 MNHEY and CDR2 SVGAGI come from the germline V gene. This CDR3 is 15 amino acids long. CDR3 region: CASSRTDRGDYGYTF. CDR3 DNA sequence: TGTGCCAGCAGCCGGACGGACAGGGGGGACTATGGCTACACCTTC.

This CDR3 is CASSQGHGPAGRGDTQYF. CDR3 coding DNA: TGCGCCAGCAGCCAAGGCCACGGACCCGCGGGGAGGGGAGATACGCAGTATTTT. The chain uses TRBV4-1 and TRBJ2-3; 7 bases are a match to TRBD2. The V and J ends lost 1 base and 5 bases, in that order; junction bases with no gene match: 15. This CDR3 spans 18 amino acids. Looked up from germline, CDR1 is MGHRA and CDR2 is YSYEKL.

The chain is built from TRBV2 and TRBJ2-7, with D possibly being TRBD2 (5 bases). The J call may be incorrect, as the DNA end agrees better with TRBJ2-1. Germline-derived CDR1 and CDR2 are SNHLY and FYNNEI. This CDR3 is built from 17 residues. CDR3 protein: CASSEDLRRSSYNEQFF. For the CDR3, the DNA is TGTGCCAGCAGTGAAGATCTGCGGAGGAGCTCCTACAATGAGCAGTTCTTC.

The chain carries TRBV6-6 and TRBJ2-7; no definite D call. This CDR3 is 11 amino acids long. The V end was cut by 7 bases, the J end by 4 bases, with 8 bases between. The germline CDR1 and CDR2 sequences are MNHNY and SVGAGI (reference sequence). The CDR3 DNA follows: TGTGCCAGCACCGACATATACGAGCAGTACTTC. It yields the protein CASTDIYEQYF.

This sequence joins TRBV28 and TRBJ2-3, with 9 bases fitting TRBD2. The CDR3 extends over 15 amino acids. The germline CDR1 and CDR2 sequences are MDHEN and SYDVKM. The V gene end was trimmed by 4 bases and the J gene end by 1 base; junction bases not matched to a gene: 3. The CDR3 nucleotides are TGTGCCAGCAGTTCAGCGGGGGGAGGCACAGATACGCAGTATTTT. This gives the protein CASSSAGGGTDTQYF.